Each of the 29 T cell receptor beta chains below was sequenced from the same sample in a study of human T cells and chemical hapten exposure. TCRdb called the RACE reads again in MiXCR, with one record for every CDR3 protein. The sample shows tens of thousands of distinct CDR3 sequences, over 9.5% of them seen only once. Described time point: patch test 2, 6 weeks after DPC sensitization. Stated treatment: therapeutic diphenylcyclopropenone sensitization with weekly scalp DPC. Sequencing used whole blood, obtained in connection with sensitization to the hapten diphenylcyclopropenone (DPC). The source of these receptors is a woman in her forties or fifties with alopecia areata. Some clones in this sample may be carry-over from other donors' samples.

A few counts support this clonotype. The gene calls are TRBV28 and TRBJ2-4; tentatively, D is TRBD2 (5 bases). The germline V and J ends were trimmed by 4 bases and 0 bases, with 10 bases remaining between them. Germline V CDR1 and CDR2: MDHEN, SYDVKM. The CDR3 covers 15 residues. CDR3 protein: CASSSPGVAKNIQYF. The CDR3 DNA reads as TGTGCCAGCAGTTCCCCCGGGGTAGCCAAAAACATTCAGTACTTC. The full variable domain, its missing parts supplied by reference TRBV28 and TRBJ2-4, is DVKVTQSSRYLVKRTGEKVFLECVQDMDHENMFWYRQDPGLGLRLIYFSYDVKMKEKGDIPEGYSVSREKKERFSLILESASTNQTSMYLCASSSPGVAKNIQYFGAGTRLSVL.

This sequence joins TRBV7-6 and TRBJ2-7; no clear D. The CDR3 covers 16 residues. Germline-derived CDR1 and CDR2 are SGHVS and FNYEAQ. V lost 1 base to trimming and J lost 4 bases, with 17 bases between them. Here the CDR3 DNA reads TGTGCCAGCAGCTTAGAACCCACCATCCCACGGTACGAGCAGTACTTC. It translates to CASSLEPTIPRYEQYF.

This clonotype has a handful of counts. V and J are TRBV18 and TRBJ1-1; TRBD1 might be the D (6 bases). CDR1 KGHSH and CDR2 LQKENI come from the germline V gene. Trimming took 2 bases from V and 0 from J, leaving 13 bases between them. This CDR3 is 16 amino acids long. CDR3 protein: CASSPTGSRMNTEAFF. Here the CDR3 DNA reads TGTGCCAGCTCACCAACAGGGTCAAGAATGAACACTGAAGCTTTCTTT.

A note on this clonotype: The junction departs from germline at one end; a sequencing error may be responsible. The chain links TRBV5-4 to TRBJ2-5; tentatively, D is TRBD1 (6 bases). The CDR3 loop spans 13 amino acids. From germline, CDR1 is SGHNT and CDR2 YYREEE (reference sequence). The CDR3 region has the DNA TGTGCCGGCAGCTTGGGGGCCCAAGAGACCCAGTACTTC. This gives the protein CAGSLGAQETQYF.

V usage is TRBV7-2 and J usage is TRBJ2-5; D possibly corresponds to TRBD2 (6 bases). CDR3 size: 15 residues. V shed 5 bases and J shed 2 bases, with 15 bases lying between them. Germline V gene sequence: CDR1 SGHTA, CDR2 FQGNSA. CDR3: CASSLPSRGQETQYF. CDR3 sequence (DNA): TGTGCCAGCAGCCTACCTTCGCGGGGACAAGAGACCCAGTACTTC. Based on the CDR3 plus reference TRBV7-2 and TRBJ2-5, the full variable domain is GAGVSQSPSNKVTEKGKDVELRCDPISGHTALYWYRQSLGQGLEFLIYFQGNSAPDKSGLPSDRFSAERTGGSVSTLTIQRTQQEDSAVYLCASSLPSRGQETQYFGPGTRLLVL.

This clonotype was observed a few times. The chain recombines TRBV2 with TRBJ2-2; D not certain. Germline CDR1 SNHLY, CDR2 FYNNEI. CDR3 length: 12 residues. Trimming took 5 bases from V and 2 from J, leaving 3 bases between them. DNA of the CDR3: TGTGCCAGCAGTACAAACACCGGGGAGCTGTTTTTT. Its protein is CASSTNTGELFF. Supplemented by reference TRBV2 and TRBJ2-2, the full variable domain reads EPEVTQTPSHQVTQMGQEVILRCVPISNHLYFYWYRQILGQKVEFLVSFYNNEISEKSEIFDDQFSVERPDGSNFTLKIRSTKLEDSAMYFCASSTNTGELFFGEGSRLTVL.

The V call is TRBV18, the J call TRBJ2-3, with TRBD1 matching over 10 bases. V lost 3 bases and J lost 0; bases outside the gene matches: 6. In germline, CDR1 is KGHSH, CDR2 LQKENI. This CDR3 has 17 residues. The CDR3 here is CASSPARTGGSTDTQYF. The CDR3 nucleotides are TGTGCCAGCTCACCGGCCAGGACAGGGGGGAGCACAGATACGCAGTATTTT.

The chain recombines TRBV27 with TRBJ2-3; D not certain. Trimming removed 5 bases at V and 7 bases at J, with 16 bases between. This CDR3 is built from 14 residues. CDR1 and CDR2 (germline): MNHEY, SMNVEV (reference sequence). Written as DNA, the CDR3 is TGTGCCAGCAGTCCCCGGGCGCCTGTCTATACGCAGTATTTT. It is translated as CASSPRAPVYTQYF.

This clonotype was picked up many times. The gene calls are TRBV24-1 and TRBJ1-5; D unclear. Trimming took 3 bases from V and 6 from J, leaving 17 bases between them. The germline V gene has CDR1 KGHDR and CDR2 SFDVKD. The CDR3 is 16 amino acids. This CDR3 is CATSDRAQEPPQPQHF. CDR3 nucleotides: TGTGCCACCAGTGATCGCGCCCAGGAACCCCCTCAGCCCCAGCATTTT.

This clonotype was detected many times. The rearrangement links TRBV4-3 to TRBJ1-6; 10 nucleotides line up with TRBD1. Germline lookup yields CDR1 LGHNA and CDR2 YSLEER. The CDR3 length is 15 residues. The J segment lost 8 bases and the V segment lost 4 bases, leaving 5 bases of the junction unmatched. The CDR3 region is CASSPRQGAYSPLHF. The CDR3 nucleotides read TGCGCCAGCAGCCCGCGACAGGGGGCATATTCACCCCTCCACTTT.

This clonotype was counted between two and nine times. CDR3 DNA: TGTGCCAGCACCATCTCCTTAAATCAGCCCCAGCATTTT. Amino acids: CASTISLNQPQHF. The V call is TRBV12-3 or TRBV12-4, the J call TRBJ1-5; D is unresolved. Deletions cut 7 bases from V and 4 bases from J, with 11 bases between. The CDR3 has 13 amino acids.

This clonotype appeared a few times. The gene calls are TRBV7-9 and TRBJ1-6, with 7 positions matching TRBD1. Germline loops: CDR1 SEHNR, CDR2 FQNEAQ (reference sequence). CDR3 size: 16 residues. V shed 5 bases, J shed 5 bases, and the junction held 9 bases outside the gene matches. CDR3 protein: CASSPSPGTDNSPLHF. Written as DNA, the CDR3 is TGTGCCAGCAGCCCAAGCCCCGGGACAGATAATTCACCCCTCCACTTT. The complete variable domain, with remaining parts taken from reference TRBV7-9 and TRBJ1-6, reads DTGVSQNPRHKITKRGQNVTFRCDPISEHNRLYWYRQTLGQGPEFLTYFQNEAQLEKSRLLSDRFSAERPKGSFSTLEIQRTEQGDSAMYLCASSPSPGTDNSPLHFGNGTRLTVT.

This clonotype was recorded a few times. The chain recombines TRBV20-1 with TRBJ2-7; 7 bases agree with TRBD2. Germline CDR1 is DFQATT and CDR2 is SNEGSKA (reference sequence). V dropped 0 bases and J dropped 2; count of bases not matched to a gene: 4. The CDR3 has 14 residues. CDR3 nucleotide sequence: TGCAGTGCTAGAGAGCCTAGCGGTCCCTACGAGCAGTACTTC. Its protein is CSAREPSGPYEQYF.

This clonotype was seen more than once but under ten times. V gene TRBV6-2 or TRBV6-3 combines with J gene TRBJ1-2, with TRBD1 as a possible D gene (5 bases). CDR3 size: 11 residues. Germline V gene lookup returns CDR1 MNHEY and CDR2 SVGEGT. Trimming stripped 7 bases from V and 4 bases from J, with 7 bases between. This chain's CDR3 is CASTDSYGYTF. DNA of the CDR3: TGTGCCAGCACTGACAGCTATGGCTACACCTTC.

The rearrangement links TRBV5-1 to TRBJ2-1; 14 bases are shared with TRBD2. V shed 3 bases and J 8 bases; nucleotides not matched to a gene: 13. Germline lookup yields CDR1 SGHRS and CDR2 YFSETQ. This CDR3 has 18 residues. The CDR3 DNA is TGCGCCAGCAGCTGGGGACTAGCGGGGGCCCTCGCATTCGATGAGCAGTTCTTC. Translation gives CASSWGLAGALAFDEQFF.

The J gene is TRBJ2-5, the V gene TRBV29-1; 9 bases fit TRBD1. The length of the CDR3 is 15 residues. Germline values: CDR1 SQVTM, CDR2 ANQGSEA. V was clipped by 6 bases and J by 4 bases; unmatched bases: 12. The CDR3 DNA reads TGCAGCGTCAAGAGGGACAGGGTCTTTCGAGAGACCCAGTACTTC. Translated, it gives CSVKRDRVFRETQYF.

This clonotype was seen at least ten times. This sequence joins TRBV2 and TRBJ2-7; unclear D gene. V was shortened by 6 bases and J by 0 bases, with 6 bases between the two germline ends. Germline V lookup: CDR1 SNHLY, CDR2 FYNNEI. CDR3 length equals 12 residues. The CDR3 reads CASSASSYEQYF. DNA for the CDR3: TGTGCCAGCAGCGCGAGCTCCTACGAGCAGTACTTC.

This clonotype occurred many times. The chain combines TRBV19 with TRBJ2-3, with D hard to call. CDR1 LNHDA and CDR2 SQIVND come from the germline V gene (reference sequence). V was pared by 4 bases and J by 1 base, with 6 bases between. The CDR3 totals 13 residues. CDR3 sequence (DNA): TGTGCCAGTAGTAGGGCCGGCACAGATACGCAGTATTTT. Its translation: CASSRAGTDTQYF.

Ten or more counts support this clonotype. V is TRBV7-9 and J is TRBJ1-1; no definite D call. This CDR3 is 13 amino acids long. Trimming removed 1 base from V and 4 bases from J, with 7 bases in between. Germline loops: CDR1 SEHNR, CDR2 FQNEAQ (reference sequence). CDR3 sequence (DNA): TGTGCCAGCAGCTTAGAGGCGCTCACTGAAGCTTTCTTT. Residues: CASSLEALTEAFF.

At least ten counts were recorded for this clonotype. The V call is TRBV5-1, the J call TRBJ2-7; D is uncertain. This CDR3 contains 15 residues. Looked up from germline, CDR1 is SGHRS and CDR2 is YFSETQ. V lost 0 bases and J 8 bases, leaving 18 bases between the germline ends. The CDR3, as DNA: TGCGCCAGCAGCTTGGCACTCGGCTATAATGGACAGCAGTACTTC. Encoded protein: CASSLALGYNGQQYF.

The rearrangement uses TRBV18 and TRBJ2-1, with a tentative D call TRBD2 (5 bases). Germline lookup yields CDR1 KGHSH and CDR2 LQKENI. There are 13 residues in the CDR3. V gave up 2 bases and J gave up 9 bases, with 11 bases separating them. CDR3 residues: CASSPSQGSEQFF. DNA of the CDR3: TGTGCCAGCTCACCATCTCAAGGGAGTGAGCAGTTCTTC.

The chain has TRBV7-9 and TRBJ2-1; D is unclear. V gave up 1 base and J gave up 7 bases, with 17 bases separating them. The germline V gene has CDR1 SEHNR and CDR2 FQNEAQ (reference sequence). The CDR3 sequence is 16 residues long. CDR3 in amino acids: CASSLGLGGSRNEQFF. The CDR3 DNA sequence: TGTGCCAGCAGCTTAGGGCTGGGCGGTTCCAGGAATGAGCAGTTCTTC.

This clonotype has at least ten counts. The chain is built from TRBV11-2 and TRBJ2-3; D gene uncertain. V dropped 5 bases and J dropped 5 bases, with 14 bases sitting between them. The CDR3 has 14 residues. In germline, CDR1 is SGHAT, CDR2 FQNNGV. The CDR3 DNA follows: TGTGCCAGCAGCGTAAAGGTTAACGGAGATACGCAGTATTTT. Amino acid sequence: CASSVKVNGDTQYF.

A few counts support this clonotype. V and J are TRBV29-1 and TRBJ1-5; perhaps TRBD1 as D (6 bases). The V end lost 6 bases, the J end lost 5 bases, and 14 bases lay between the germline ends. The CDR3 runs 13 residues. Per the germline V gene, CDR1 is SQVTM and CDR2 is ANQGSEA. CDR3 in DNA: TGCAGCGTAGCATATGGGGGCGATCAGCCCCAGCATTTT. The encoded protein is CSVAYGGDQPQHF.

This clonotype has only a few counts. This chain joins TRBV13 and TRBJ1-5; D is undetermined. This CDR3 comprises 15 residues. The germline gives CDR1 PRHDT, CDR2 FYEKMQ (reference sequence). The V end lost 0 bases, the J end lost 0 bases, and 6 bases lay between the germline ends. The CDR3 is CASSLGWGSNQPQHF. In nucleotides, the CDR3 is TGTGCCAGCAGCTTAGGGTGGGGTAGCAATCAGCCCCAGCATTTT. The variable domain in full, with the rest retrieved from reference TRBV13 and TRBJ1-5, is AAGVIQSPRHLIKEKRETATLKCYPIPRHDTVYWYQQGPGQDPQFLISFYEKMQSDKGSIPDRFSAQQFSDYHSELNMSSLELGDSALYFCASSLGWGSNQPQHFGDGTRLSIL.

In its sample, this clonotype was seen many times. This chain's CDR3 is CASSYRASGKDTQYF. DNA of the CDR3: TGTGCCAGCAGCTACCGAGCTAGCGGAAAAGATACGCAGTATTTT. V gene TRBV7-2 combines with J gene TRBJ2-3; TRBD2 aligns across 7 bases. The CDR3 runs to 15 residues. Germline trimming cut 4 bases from V and 5 bases from J; bases unmatched to any gene: 9. Germline CDR1 is SGHTA and CDR2 is FQGNSA.

The CDR3 DNA reads TGTGCCAGCAGCCGGGACCTTTACGAGCAGTACTTC. Translation gives CASSRDLYEQYF. This sequence joins TRBV2 and TRBJ2-7; either TRBD1 or TRBD2 may fit D (5 bases each). The germline gives CDR1 SNHLY, CDR2 FYNNEI. This CDR3 comprises 12 residues. V was clipped by 6 bases and J by 4 bases, with 10 bases between them.

This clonotype was counted between two and nine times. The gene calls are TRBV5-5 and TRBJ2-1; 7 bases fit TRBD2. Germline lookup yields CDR1 SGHKS and CDR2 YYEKEE (reference sequence). The CDR3 is 15 amino acids. With 0 bases clipped from V and 6 bases from J, the junction kept 6 bases outside the gene matches. CDR3 residues: CASSLVGASGNEQFF. The CDR3 nucleotides read TGTGCCAGCAGCTTGGTAGGGGCTAGCGGCAATGAGCAGTTCTTC.

This clonotype was seen at least ten times. The chain joins TRBV11-2 to TRBJ1-5; possible D gene TRBD1, 6 bases. Germline V gives CDR1 SGHAT, CDR2 FQNNGV. The CDR3 runs 15 residues. Trimming pared 4 bases from V and 0 bases from J, leaving 10 bases between. The CDR3 DNA sequence: TGTGCCAGCAGCTGGACAGTCGATAGCAATCAGCCCCAGCATTTT. Translated: CASSWTVDSNQPQHF.